This T cell receptor (beta chain) was found in a study of T cells after yellow fever vaccination. Study as a whole: For low cell numbers, libraries were made with SMART-Seq v4 Ultra Low Input. Broader study findings: Overall, a small share of clonotypes was seen in both CD4 and CD8 compartments. A faster peak, day 5 versus 15, was reached by the weaker secondary response. Post-booster repertoires again held most primary-vaccination clones (approximately 96% CD4, around 90% CD8).

A remark on this clonotype: The antigen remains unidentified.

TCRdb passed the 5' RACE reads through MiXCR, listing each CDR3 protein once. The top ten hold approximately 14% of the sample, which has hundreds of thousands of distinct CDR3 sequences, under 25% seen once. The sequence came from a man aged 30 to 39 who received the YFV17D yellow fever vaccine. This material consisted of PBMCs, taken 15 days after the yellow fever booster vaccination.

The DNA of the CDR3 is TGCGCCAGCAGCCCCGCCGGGTCCTTAGGGTTCTTC. Protein: CASSPAGSLGFF. V gene TRBV5-1 combines with J gene TRBJ2-1; D is ambiguous. This CDR3 comprises 12 residues. Trimming cost V 4 bases and J 15 bases, with 17 bases left between them. Germline assignment: CDR1 SGHRS and CDR2 YFSETQ.